Ten or more counts support the clone carrying this T cell receptor (beta chain). The antigen is not known. The source of the sample is a study of T cells in Graves' hyperthyroidism and ophthalmopathy. Amplification of TCR beta CDR3 regions was performed using RNA transcripts as template. Primed by the HTBI set, a first-round RT-PCR was run on the TCR CDR3. TCRdb analysed the multiplex PCR reads with MiXCR anew, one entry per CDR3 protein. The repertoire holds around 690,000 distinct CDR3 sequences, with 20% as singletons. General study findings and limits: Ophthalmopathy could be told apart from stable hyperthyroidism with a 13 V-J model.

Germline loops: CDR1 SGHTA, CDR2 FQGNSA. Trimming cost V 5 bases and J 1 base; bases outside gene matches: 18. The length of the CDR3 is 19 residues. The chain couples TRBV7-2 to TRBJ2-3; TRBD2 matches at 7 bases. This receptor was obtained from a man aged 25 to 40 with Graves' ophthalmopathy. Specimen: blood. DNA for the CDR3: TGTGCCAGCAGCCCAAGGACTAGTCGAGGGGTAAGGGGCACAGATACGCAGTATTTT. It encodes CASSPRTSRGVRGTDTQYF.